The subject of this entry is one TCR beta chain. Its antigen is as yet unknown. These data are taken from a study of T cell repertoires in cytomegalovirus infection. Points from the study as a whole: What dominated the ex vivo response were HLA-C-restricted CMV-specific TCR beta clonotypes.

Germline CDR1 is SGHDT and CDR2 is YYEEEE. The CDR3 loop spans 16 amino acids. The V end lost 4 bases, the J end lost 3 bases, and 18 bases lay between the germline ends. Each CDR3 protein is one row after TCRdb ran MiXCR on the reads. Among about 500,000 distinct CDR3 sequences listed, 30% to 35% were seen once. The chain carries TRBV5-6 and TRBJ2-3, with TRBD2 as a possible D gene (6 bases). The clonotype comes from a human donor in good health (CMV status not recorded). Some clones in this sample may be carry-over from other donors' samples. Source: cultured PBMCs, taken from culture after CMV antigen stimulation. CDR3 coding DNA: TGTGCCAGCAGCCCTCTTCGGGAGAGGGGTACAGATACGCAGTATTTT. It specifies CASSPLRERGTDTQYF.